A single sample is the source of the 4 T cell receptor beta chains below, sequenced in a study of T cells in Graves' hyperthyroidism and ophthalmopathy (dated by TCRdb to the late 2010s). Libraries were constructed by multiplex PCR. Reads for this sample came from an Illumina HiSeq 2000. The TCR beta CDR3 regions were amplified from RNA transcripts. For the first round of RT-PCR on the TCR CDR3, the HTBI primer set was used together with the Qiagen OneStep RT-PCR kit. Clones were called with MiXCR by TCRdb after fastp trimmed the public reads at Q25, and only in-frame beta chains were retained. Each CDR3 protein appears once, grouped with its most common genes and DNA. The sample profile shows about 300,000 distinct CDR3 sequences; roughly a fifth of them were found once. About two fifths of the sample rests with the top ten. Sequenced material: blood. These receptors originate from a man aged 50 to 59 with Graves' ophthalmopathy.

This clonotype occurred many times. The CDR3 nucleotides are TGTGCCATCAGTGATGGACAGGGTGTCTATGGCTACACCTTC. Translating it yields CAISDGQGVYGYTF. This chain uses TRBV10-3 with TRBJ1-2, with 8 bases matching TRBD1. Germline-derived CDR1 and CDR2 are ENHRY and SYGVKD. This CDR3 is built from 14 residues. V lost 3 bases and J lost 4; bases outside the gene matches: 4.

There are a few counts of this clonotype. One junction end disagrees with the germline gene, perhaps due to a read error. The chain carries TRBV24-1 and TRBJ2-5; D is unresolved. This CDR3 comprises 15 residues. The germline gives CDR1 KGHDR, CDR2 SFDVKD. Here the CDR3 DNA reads TGTGCCACCAGTGATACCGGACGGAACCAAGAGGCCCAGTACTTC. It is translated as CATSDTGRNQEAQYF.

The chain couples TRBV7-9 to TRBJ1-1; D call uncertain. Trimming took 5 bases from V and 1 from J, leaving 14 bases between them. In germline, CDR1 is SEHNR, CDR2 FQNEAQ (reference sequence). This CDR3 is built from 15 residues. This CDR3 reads CASSPSGKQNTEAFF. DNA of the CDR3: TGTGCCAGCAGCCCGTCGGGCAAACAGAACACTGAAGCTTTCTTT. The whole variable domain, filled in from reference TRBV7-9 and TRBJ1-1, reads DTGVSQNPRHKITKRGQNVTFRCDPISEHNRLYWYRQTLGQGPEFLTYFQNEAQLEKSRLLSDRFSAERPKGSFSTLEIQRTEQGDSAMYLCASSPSGKQNTEAFFGQGTRLTVV.

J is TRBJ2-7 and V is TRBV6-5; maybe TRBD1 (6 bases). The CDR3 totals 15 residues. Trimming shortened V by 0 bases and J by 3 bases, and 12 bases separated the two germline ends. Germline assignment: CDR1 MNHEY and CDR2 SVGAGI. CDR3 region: CASSYSLQGSYEQYF. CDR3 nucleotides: TGTGCCAGCAGTTACTCTCTGCAGGGGAGCTACGAGCAGTACTTC.